This TCR beta chain was captured in a study of blood T cells in healthy people across ages. General study findings and limits: Underestimates were what the diversity estimates from one million T cells were considered to be.

As concerns this clonotype: Its target is unknown.

Trimming pared 0 bases from V and 5 bases from J, leaving 9 bases between. This CDR3 is built from 14 residues. CDR1 SGHRS and CDR2 YFSETQ come from the germline V gene. The authors drew ten milliliters of peripheral blood from each donor. A second roughly 6 to 11 cycle PCR used barcoded and J-beta primers. Samples each returned at least 3 million CDR3-containing paired-end reads. TCRdb itself ran the 5' RACE reads through MiXCR, one entry per CDR3 protein. The sample carries around 990,000 distinct CDR3 sequences, more than 30% recorded once. Sequenced: blood. The rearrangement links TRBV5-1 to TRBJ1-5, with D tentatively TRBD1 (5 bases). The origin of this receptor is a young man in good health. Written as DNA, the CDR3 is TGCGCCAGCAGCTTGGGGGGGGATCATCAGCCCCAGCATTTT. This codes for CASSLGGDHQPQHF. The complete variable domain, with remaining parts taken from reference TRBV5-1 and TRBJ1-5, reads KAGVTQTPRYLIKTRGQQVTLSCSPISGHRSVSWYQQTPGQGLQFLFEYFSETQRNKGNFPGRFSGRQFSNSRSEMNVSTLELGDSALYLCASSLGGDHQPQHFGDGTRLSIL.